This TCR beta chain came from a study of blood T cell repertoires in COVID-19. The wider study: Material from acute and convalescent COVID-19 was sourced from the United States, Italy and Spain.

V was pared by 0 bases and J by 10 bases, with 17 bases between. Germline V gene data show CDR1 as SGDLS and CDR2 as YYNGEE. The CDR3 length is 16 residues. Authors' data handling: Amplification of reference gene primers provided the estimated nucleated cell counts. Clones were sequenced by immunoSEQ multiplex PCR, and TCRdb holds only the in-frame ones, with some missing. The DNA gave D and trimming, while V, J and clone size come from that table. The sample has 150,000 or so clones, 65% to 85% seen once. Cohort placement rested on clinical history that participants reported themselves. The sequence was obtained from a woman aged 55 to 70 who had recovered from COVID-19. Input material: PBMCs or T cells enriched from blood (not recorded which). This sequence joins TRBV9 and TRBJ1-6, with TRBD1 as a possible D gene (6 bases). This chain's CDR3 is CASSVDGRGLGSPLHF. In DNA, the CDR3 is TGTGCCAGCAGCGTAGACGGCAGGGGATTAGGCTCACCCCTCCACTTT.